This T cell receptor beta chain was sequenced in a study of blood T cells in healthy people across ages. In the case of this clonotype: A read error may explain this, as a much larger clone is one base away.

PCR was performed a second time for about 7 to 12 cycles using a sample-barcoded 5' primer and a J-beta primer mix. TCRdb re-called the 5' RACE reads with MiXCR, one entry per CDR3 protein. The sample records under 1 million distinct CDR3 sequences, around 42% being singletons. CDR1 is DFQATT, CDR2 SNEGSKA, per germline (reference sequence). This CDR3 has 17 residues. Each donor gave 9 to 10 milliliters of peripheral blood. The TCR comes from a man aged 55 to 70 in good health. The gene calls are TRBV20-1 and TRBJ2-7; 10 positions agree with TRBD1. The sample taken for sequencing was blood. As DNA, the CDR3 is TGCAGTGCTAGCACTTATCGGGACAGGGGATTCTCCGACGAGCAGTACTTC. Translated: CSASTYRDRGFSDEQYF.